The rows below give T cell receptor beta chains drawn from one sample of a study of neoadjuvant nivolumab and ipilimumab in lung cancer. TCRdb's table, derived via immunoSEQ multiplex PCR, lists solely in-frame clones and lacks some. The table includes fewer than 20,000 clones, 80% to 90% detected once. This specimen was peripheral blood, taken before neoadjuvant nivolumab, alone or with ipilimumab. These receptors came from an adult with non-small cell lung cancer. CDR3s include the opening cysteine and the closing phenylalanine or tryptophan. Fields, in order: CDR3 protein, CDR3 DNA, J gene, V gene, D gene, clone size. The D gene is left open where the match is weak. Rows may omit the clone size; those that give it use once, few, many or a size class.

CDR3 protein: CASSQGSFWNTEAFF
CDR3 DNA: TGCGCCAGCAGCCAGGGGTCCTTCTGGAACACTGAAGCTTTCTTT
J gene: TRBJ1-1
V gene: TRBV4-1
D gene: .
clone size: .

CDR3 protein: CASSQVGLAGGPRSEQYF
CDR3 DNA: TGCGCCAGCAGCCAAGTTGGGCTAGCGGGAGGACCTCGGAGCGAGCAGTACTTC
J gene: TRBJ2-7
V gene: TRBV4-1
D gene: TRBD2
clone size: .

CDR3 protein: CASSLRAKNTEAFF
CDR3 DNA: TGTGCCAGCAGCTTAAGGGCAAAGAACACTGAAGCTTTCTTT
J gene: TRBJ1-1
V gene: TRBV7-2
D gene: .
clone size: .

CDR3 protein: CAWASGSSYNEQFF
CDR3 DNA: TGTGCCTGGGCTAGCGGGAGCTCCTACAATGAGCAGTTCTTC
J gene: TRBJ2-1
V gene: TRBV30
D gene: TRBD2
clone size: .

CDR3 protein: CASSLADRGPAFF
CDR3 DNA: TGTGCCAGCAGCTTAGCCGACAGGGGGCCGGCTTTCTTT
J gene: TRBJ1-1
V gene: TRBV7-2
D gene: TRBD1
clone size: .

CDR3 protein: CASSPGRGRRTDTQYF
CDR3 DNA: TGTGCCAGCTCACCAGGCAGGGGTCGTCGCACAGATACGCAGTATTTT
J gene: TRBJ2-3
V gene: TRBV18
D gene: .
clone size: .

CDR3 protein: CASSGGQETQYF
CDR3 DNA: TGTGCCAGCAGCGGGGGCCAAGAGACCCAGTACTTC
J gene: TRBJ2-5
V gene: TRBV2
D gene: .
clone size: .

CDR3 protein: CASSLGETQYF
CDR3 DNA: TGTGCCAGCAGCTTAGGAGAGACCCAGTACTTC
J gene: TRBJ2-5
V gene: TRBV11-3
D gene: .
clone size: .

CDR3 protein: CSAGQGGTYEQYF
CDR3 DNA: TGCAGCGCCGGACAGGGCGGTACCTACGAGCAGTACTTC
J gene: TRBJ2-7
V gene: TRBV29-1
D gene: TRBD1
clone size: .

CDR3 protein: CASSELGLAGLGSYNEQFF
CDR3 DNA: TGTGCCAGCAGTGAATTGGGACTAGCGGGCCTCGGCTCCTACAATGAGCAGTTCTTC
J gene: TRBJ2-1
V gene: TRBV6-1
D gene: TRBD2
clone size: .

CDR3 protein: CASSLSGGEKLFF
CDR3 DNA: TGTGCCAGCAGCTTGAGTGGGGGTGAAAAACTGTTTTTT
J gene: TRBJ1-4
V gene: TRBV7-9
D gene: .
clone size: .

CDR3 protein: CASSPGGGAGETQYF
CDR3 DNA: TGTGCCAGCAGTCCCGGAGGGGGCGCGGGCGAGACCCAGTACTTC
J gene: TRBJ2-5
V gene: TRBV6-5
D gene: .
clone size: .

CDR3 protein: CSVFVWGTDTQYF
CDR3 DNA: TGCAGCGTTTTTGTCTGGGGCACAGATACGCAGTATTTT
J gene: TRBJ2-3
V gene: TRBV29-1
D gene: .
clone size: once

CDR3 protein: CASSLGRGPGYEQYF
CDR3 DNA: TGTGCCAGCAGCTTGGGGCGGGGGCCAGGCTACGAGCAGTACTTC
J gene: TRBJ2-7
V gene: TRBV5-4
D gene: .
clone size: .

CDR3 protein: CTSSPQRDVHTGELFF
CDR3 DNA: TGCACCAGCAGCCCACAGCGGGATGTTCACACCGGGGAGCTGTTTTTT
J gene: TRBJ2-2
V gene: TRBV1
D gene: .
clone size: .

CDR3 protein: CASSFDRDTDEQFF
CDR3 DNA: TGTGCCAGCAGCTTTGACCGGGACACCGATGAGCAGTTCTTC
J gene: TRBJ2-1
V gene: TRBV7-9
D gene: .
clone size: .

CDR3 protein: CASSSNRDSYEQYF
CDR3 DNA: TGTGCCAGCTCATCCAACAGGGACTCCTACGAGCAGTACTTC
J gene: TRBJ2-7
V gene: TRBV18
D gene: .
clone size: .

CDR3 protein: CASSPGGSGSSYEQYF
CDR3 DNA: TGCGCCAGCAGCCCGGGGGGTAGCGGGAGCTCCTACGAGCAGTACTTC
J gene: TRBJ2-7
V gene: TRBV5-1
D gene: TRBD2
clone size: .

CDR3 protein: CASSPGQRPYEQYF
CDR3 DNA: TGCGCCAGCAGTCCGGGACAGCGTCCCTACGAGCAGTACTTC
J gene: TRBJ2-7
V gene: TRBV10-1
D gene: TRBD1
clone size: few

CDR3 protein: CASSPPLREGRHEQYF
CDR3 DNA: TGTGCCAGCAGCCCACCCCTGCGGGAGGGCAGGCACGAGCAGTACTTC
J gene: TRBJ2-7
V gene: TRBV7-8
D gene: TRBD2
clone size: .

CDR3 protein: CACSDGPSFLSEAFF
CDR3 DNA: TGTGCCTGCTCAGACGGGCCCTCTTTTTTGTCTGAAGCTTTCTTT
J gene: TRBJ1-1
V gene: TRBV30
D gene: .
clone size: .

CDR3 protein: CASSDREGHEQYF
CDR3 DNA: TGTGCCAGCAGTGACCGGGAGGGCCACGAGCAGTACTTC
J gene: TRBJ2-7
V gene: TRBV6-5
D gene: TRBD2
clone size: .

CDR3 protein: CASSSGRGGTEAFF
CDR3 DNA: TGTGCCAGCAGCTCTGGTCGGGGGGGCACTGAAGCTTTCTTT
J gene: TRBJ1-1
V gene: TRBV7-2
D gene: .
clone size: .

CDR3 protein: CAWAPGLAEGNEQFF
CDR3 DNA: TGTGCCTGGGCCCCCGGACTAGCGGAGGGCAATGAGCAGTTCTTC
J gene: TRBJ2-1
V gene: TRBV30
D gene: TRBD2
clone size: .

CDR3 protein: CASSQLNRDRGNEQFF
CDR3 DNA: TGTGCCAGCAGCCAATTGAATAGGGACAGGGGGAATGAGCAGTTCTTC
J gene: TRBJ2-1
V gene: TRBV14
D gene: TRBD1
clone size: .

CDR3 protein: CASSFFGGSYNEQFF
CDR3 DNA: TGTGCCAGCAGCTTCTTCGGGGGCTCCTACAATGAGCAGTTCTTC
J gene: TRBJ2-1
V gene: TRBV7-2
D gene: .
clone size: .

CDR3 protein: CASSLREGDGQFF
CDR3 DNA: TGTGCCAGCAGCCTCCGGGAGGGAGACGGGCAGTTCTTC
J gene: TRBJ2-1
V gene: TRBV7-2
D gene: TRBD2
clone size: .

CDR3 protein: CASTWDGHSGANVLTF
CDR3 DNA: TGTGCCAGCACTTGGGACGGACACTCTGGGGCCAACGTCCTGACTTTC
J gene: TRBJ2-6
V gene: TRBV2
D gene: .
clone size: .

CDR3 protein: CASSLGPLGVEQYF
CDR3 DNA: TGTGCCAGCAGCTTAGGGCCGCTCGGGGTCGAGCAGTACTTC
J gene: TRBJ2-7
V gene: TRBV5-4
D gene: .
clone size: .

CDR3 protein: CASSHDQNEQFF
CDR3 DNA: TGTGCCAGCAGCCACGATCAGAATGAGCAGTTCTTC
J gene: TRBJ2-1
V gene: TRBV7-9
D gene: .
clone size: .

CDR3 protein: CSVEDWKENEQFF
CDR3 DNA: TGCAGCGTTGAAGATTGGAAGGAAAATGAGCAGTTCTTC
J gene: TRBJ2-1
V gene: TRBV29-1
D gene: .
clone size: .

CDR3 protein: CASSLQGHGYTF
CDR3 DNA: TGTGCCAGCAGTTTACAGGGGCACGGCTACACCTTC
J gene: TRBJ1-2
V gene: TRBV6-5
D gene: TRBD1
clone size: .

CDR3 protein: CASSDGDRGWEQYF
CDR3 DNA: TGTGCCAGCAGCGATGGGGACAGGGGTTGGGAGCAGTACTTC
J gene: TRBJ2-7
V gene: TRBV7-9
D gene: TRBD1
clone size: .

CDR3 protein: CASSWVSRGGRDGYTF
CDR3 DNA: TGTGCCAGCAGCTGGGTTTCAAGGGGTGGCAGAGATGGCTACACCTTC
J gene: TRBJ1-2
V gene: TRBV5-4
D gene: .
clone size: .

CDR3 protein: CASTIVGSYNEQFF
CDR3 DNA: TGTGCCAGTACCATTGTCGGCTCCTACAATGAGCAGTTCTTC
J gene: TRBJ2-1
V gene: TRBV19
D gene: .
clone size: .

CDR3 protein: CASPREGFGRNEQFF
CDR3 DNA: TGTGCCAGCCCTAGGGAAGGGTTCGGTAGGAATGAGCAGTTCTTC
J gene: TRBJ2-1
V gene: TRBV6-1
D gene: .
clone size: .

CDR3 protein: CGLGLTGGVGQFF
CDR3 DNA: TGTGGGCTGGGACTAACAGGCGGGGTAGGGCAGTTCTTC
J gene: TRBJ2-1
V gene: TRBV7-9
D gene: TRBD2
clone size: .

CDR3 protein: CASSLVGLGLVHTEAFF
CDR3 DNA: TGTGCCAGCAGCTTAGTGGGTCTGGGGTTGGTGCACACTGAAGCTTTCTTT
J gene: TRBJ1-1
V gene: TRBV7-6
D gene: .
clone size: .

CDR3 protein: CAWSEVARGGGNTIYF
CDR3 DNA: TGTGCCTGGAGTGAAGTGGCGCGGGGAGGAGGAAACACCATATATTTT
J gene: TRBJ1-3
V gene: TRBV30
D gene: .
clone size: .

CDR3 protein: CATSRDRTGGNSEQFF
CDR3 DNA: TGTGCCACCAGCAGAGACCGGACAGGAGGGAATAGTGAGCAGTTCTTC
J gene: TRBJ2-1
V gene: TRBV15
D gene: .
clone size: .

CDR3 protein: CASSEGHTEAFF
CDR3 DNA: TGTGCCAGCAGCGAAGGTCACACTGAAGCTTTCTTT
J gene: TRBJ1-1
V gene: TRBV11-2
D gene: .
clone size: once

CDR3 protein: CASSQGAGQPQHF
CDR3 DNA: TGTGCCAGCTCTCAGGGGGCAGGTCAGCCCCAGCATTTT
J gene: TRBJ1-5
V gene: TRBV18
D gene: TRBD1
clone size: .

CDR3 protein: CASSPTGEAFF
CDR3 DNA: TGTGCCAGCTCACCCACAGGTGAAGCTTTCTTT
J gene: TRBJ1-1
V gene: TRBV18
D gene: .
clone size: .

CDR3 protein: CASSPTGGAQYEQYF
CDR3 DNA: TGTGCCAGCTCACCAACGGGGGGGGCGCAGTACGAGCAGTACTTC
J gene: TRBJ2-7
V gene: TRBV18
D gene: TRBD2
clone size: .